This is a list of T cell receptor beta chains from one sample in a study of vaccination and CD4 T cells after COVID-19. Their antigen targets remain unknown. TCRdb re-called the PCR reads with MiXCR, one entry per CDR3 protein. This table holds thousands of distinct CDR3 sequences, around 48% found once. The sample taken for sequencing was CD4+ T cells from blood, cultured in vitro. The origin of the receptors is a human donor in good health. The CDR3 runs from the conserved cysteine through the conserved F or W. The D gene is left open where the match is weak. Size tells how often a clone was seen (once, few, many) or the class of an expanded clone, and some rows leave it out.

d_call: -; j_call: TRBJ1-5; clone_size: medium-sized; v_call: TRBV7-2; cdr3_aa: CASRAGPLHNQPQHF; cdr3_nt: TGTGCCAGCAGAGCTGGACCGCTTCACAATCAGCCCCAGCATTTT
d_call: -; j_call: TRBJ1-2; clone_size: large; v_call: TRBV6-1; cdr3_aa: CAGTGSPGYTF; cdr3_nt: TGTGCCGGAACAGGGTCCCCTGGCTACACCTTC
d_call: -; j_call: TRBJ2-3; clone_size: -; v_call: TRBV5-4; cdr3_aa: CASSSPMGGYTDTQYF; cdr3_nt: TGTGCCAGCAGCTCTCCGATGGGCGGATACACAGATACGCAGTATTTT
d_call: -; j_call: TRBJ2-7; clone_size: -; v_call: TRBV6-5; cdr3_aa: CASSYSRGGAYEQYF; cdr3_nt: TGTGCCAGCAGTTACAGTCGGGGTGGGGCCTACGAGCAGTACTTC
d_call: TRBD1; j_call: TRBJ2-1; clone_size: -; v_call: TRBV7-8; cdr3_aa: CASSLGGRDRYNEQFF; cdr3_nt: TGTGCCAGCAGCTTAGGGGGCCGGGACAGGTACAATGAGCAGTTCTTC
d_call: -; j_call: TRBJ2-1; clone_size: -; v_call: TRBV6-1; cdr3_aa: CASSGQGGSSYNEQFF; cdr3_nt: TGTGCCAGCAGTGGACAGGGCGGGAGCTCCTACAATGAGCAGTTCTTC
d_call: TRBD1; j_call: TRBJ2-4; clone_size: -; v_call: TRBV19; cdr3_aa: CASSVDRASIQYF; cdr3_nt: TGTGCCAGTAGTGTTGACAGGGCCTCCATTCAGTACTTC
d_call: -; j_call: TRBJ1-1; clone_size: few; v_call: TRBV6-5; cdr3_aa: CASSYTGTATEAFF; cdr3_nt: TGTGCCAGCAGTTACACTGGGACGGCGACCGAAGCTTTCTTT
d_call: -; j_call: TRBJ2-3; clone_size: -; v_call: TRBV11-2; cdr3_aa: CASSRDRPEDTQYF; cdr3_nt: TGTGCCAGCAGCAGAGACAGGCCCGAAGATACGCAGTATTTT
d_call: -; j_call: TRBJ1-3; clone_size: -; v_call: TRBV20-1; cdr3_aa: CSARVGVDTIYF; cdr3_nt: TGCAGTGCTCGGGTGGGGGTGGACACCATATATTTT
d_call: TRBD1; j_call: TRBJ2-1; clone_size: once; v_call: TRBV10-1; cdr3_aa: CASRDRGPRDEQFF; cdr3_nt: TGCGCCAGCCGGGACAGGGGGCCGCGGGATGAGCAGTTCTTC